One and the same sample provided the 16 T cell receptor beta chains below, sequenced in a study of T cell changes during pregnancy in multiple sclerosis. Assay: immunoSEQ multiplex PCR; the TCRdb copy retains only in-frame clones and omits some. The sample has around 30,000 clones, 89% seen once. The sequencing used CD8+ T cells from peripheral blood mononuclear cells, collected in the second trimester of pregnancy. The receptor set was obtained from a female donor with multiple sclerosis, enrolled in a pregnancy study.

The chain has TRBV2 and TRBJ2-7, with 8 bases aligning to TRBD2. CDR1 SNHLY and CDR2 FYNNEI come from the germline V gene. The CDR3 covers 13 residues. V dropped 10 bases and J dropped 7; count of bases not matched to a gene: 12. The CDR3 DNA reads TGTGCCATCCCAGGGGCGGGGGGAAAGGAGCAGTACTTC. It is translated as CAIPGAGGKEQYF.

CDR3 in amino acids: CASSLGDRVNYGYTF. The CDR3 DNA is TGTGCCAGCAGCTTAGGGGACAGAGTTAACTATGGCTACACCTTC. The V and J genes are TRBV5-4 and TRBJ1-2, with 7 bases aligning to TRBD1. Germline CDR1 reads SGHNT; CDR2 reads YYREEE (reference sequence). V lost 2 bases and J lost 1; bases outside the gene matches: 5. This CDR3 contains 15 residues. Combining the CDR3 with reference TRBV5-4 and TRBJ1-2 gives the whole variable domain ETGVTQSPTHLIKTRGQQVTLRCSSQSGHNTVSWYQQALGQGPQFIFQYYREEENGRGNFPPRFSGLQFPNYSSELNVNALELDDSALYLCASSLGDRVNYGYTFGSGTRLTVV.

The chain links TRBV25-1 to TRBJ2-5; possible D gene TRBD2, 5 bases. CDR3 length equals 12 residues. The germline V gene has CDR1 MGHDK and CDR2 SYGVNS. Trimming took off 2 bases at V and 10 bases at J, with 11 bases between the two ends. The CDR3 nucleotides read TGTGCCAGCAGTGAAGGAAGCGGTTACCAGTACTTC. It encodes CASSEGSGYQYF.

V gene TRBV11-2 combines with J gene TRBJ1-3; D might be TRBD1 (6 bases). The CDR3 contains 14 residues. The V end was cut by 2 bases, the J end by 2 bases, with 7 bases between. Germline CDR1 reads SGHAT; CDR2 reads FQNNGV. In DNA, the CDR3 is TGTGCCAGCAGCTTAACAGGGACTGGAAACACCATATATTTT. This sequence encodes CASSLTGTGNTIYF.

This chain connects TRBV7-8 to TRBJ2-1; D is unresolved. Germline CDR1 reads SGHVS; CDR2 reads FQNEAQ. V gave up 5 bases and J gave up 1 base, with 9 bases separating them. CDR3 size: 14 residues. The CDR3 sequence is CASSPFASYNEQFF. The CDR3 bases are TGTGCCAGCAGCCCGTTTGCGTCCTACAATGAGCAGTTCTTC.

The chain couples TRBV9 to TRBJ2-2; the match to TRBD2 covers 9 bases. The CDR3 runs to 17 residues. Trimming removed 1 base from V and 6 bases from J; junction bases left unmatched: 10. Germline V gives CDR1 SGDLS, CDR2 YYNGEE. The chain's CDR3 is CASSVSRGGADPGELFF. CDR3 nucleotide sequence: TGTGCCAGCAGCGTATCCCGCGGGGGGGCGGACCCCGGGGAGCTGTTTTTT.

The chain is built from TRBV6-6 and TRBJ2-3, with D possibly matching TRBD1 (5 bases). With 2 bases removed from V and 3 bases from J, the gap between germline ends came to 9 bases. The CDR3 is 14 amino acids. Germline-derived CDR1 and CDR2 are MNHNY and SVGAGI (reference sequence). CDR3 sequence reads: CASSYGAETDTQYF. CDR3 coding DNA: TGTGCCAGCAGTTACGGGGCGGAGACAGATACGCAGTATTTT.

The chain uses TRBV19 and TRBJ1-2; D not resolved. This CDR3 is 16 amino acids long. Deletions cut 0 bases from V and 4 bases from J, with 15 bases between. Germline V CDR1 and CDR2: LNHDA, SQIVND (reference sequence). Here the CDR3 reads CASSIEKDIEAYGYTF. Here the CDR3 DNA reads TGTGCCAGTAGTATAGAGAAAGACATCGAAGCCTATGGCTACACCTTC.

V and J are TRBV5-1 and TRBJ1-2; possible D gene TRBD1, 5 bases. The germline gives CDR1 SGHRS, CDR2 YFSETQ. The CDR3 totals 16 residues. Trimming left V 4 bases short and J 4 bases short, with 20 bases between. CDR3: CASSLLTEGPPYGYTF. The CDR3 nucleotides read TGCGCCAGCAGCCTACTGACAGAAGGGCCGCCCTATGGCTACACCTTC.

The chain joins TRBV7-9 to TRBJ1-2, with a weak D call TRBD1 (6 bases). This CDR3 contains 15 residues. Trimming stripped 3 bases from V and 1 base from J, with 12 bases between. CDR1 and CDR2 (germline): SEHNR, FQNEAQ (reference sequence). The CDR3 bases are TGTGCCAGCAGCTTTATGAAGGGGGTTAACTATGGCTACACCTTC. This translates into CASSFMKGVNYGYTF. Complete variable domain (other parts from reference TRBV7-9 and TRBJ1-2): DTGVSQNPRHKITKRGQNVTFRCDPISEHNRLYWYRQTLGQGPEFLTYFQNEAQLEKSRLLSDRFSAERPKGSFSTLEIQRTEQGDSAMYLCASSFMKGVNYGYTFGSGTRLTVV.

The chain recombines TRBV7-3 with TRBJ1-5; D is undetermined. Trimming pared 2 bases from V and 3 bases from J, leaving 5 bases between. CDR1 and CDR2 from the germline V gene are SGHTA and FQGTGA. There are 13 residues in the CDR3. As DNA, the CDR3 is TGTGCCAGCAGCTTAGGGCCCAATCAGCCCCAGCATTTT. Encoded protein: CASSLGPNQPQHF.

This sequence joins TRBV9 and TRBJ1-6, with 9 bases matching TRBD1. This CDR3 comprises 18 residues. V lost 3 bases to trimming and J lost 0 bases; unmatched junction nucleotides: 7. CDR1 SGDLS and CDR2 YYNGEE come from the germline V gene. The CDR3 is CASSGGQGGGSYNSPLHF. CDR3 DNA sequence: TGTGCCAGCAGCGGGGGACAGGGTGGTGGCTCCTATAATTCACCCCTCCACTTT. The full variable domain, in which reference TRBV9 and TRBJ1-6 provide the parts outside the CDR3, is DSGVTQTPKHLITATGQRVTLRCSPRSGDLSVYWYQQSLDQGLQFLIQYYNGEERAKGNILERFSAQQFPDLHSELNLSSLELGDSALYFCASSGGQGGGSYNSPLHFGNGTRLTVT.

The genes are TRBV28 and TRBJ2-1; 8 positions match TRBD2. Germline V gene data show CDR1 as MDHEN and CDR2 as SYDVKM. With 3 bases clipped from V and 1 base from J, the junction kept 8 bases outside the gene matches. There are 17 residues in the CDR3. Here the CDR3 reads CASSFHQTSASYNEQFF. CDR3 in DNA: TGTGCCAGCAGTTTCCATCAGACTAGCGCATCCTACAATGAGCAGTTCTTC.

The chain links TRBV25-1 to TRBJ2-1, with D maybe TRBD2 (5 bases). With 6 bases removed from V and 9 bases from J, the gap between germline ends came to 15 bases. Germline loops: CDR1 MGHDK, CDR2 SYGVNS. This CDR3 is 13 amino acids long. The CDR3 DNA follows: TGTGCCAGCAGACTAGGAGGTCGGGGTGAGCAGTTCTTC. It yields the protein CASRLGGRGEQFF.

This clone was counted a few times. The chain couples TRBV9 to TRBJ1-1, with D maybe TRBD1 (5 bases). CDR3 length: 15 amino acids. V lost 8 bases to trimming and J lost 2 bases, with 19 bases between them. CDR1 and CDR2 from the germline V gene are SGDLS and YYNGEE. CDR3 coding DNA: TGTGCCAGTGCGTGGCAGGGTCAAAGTAACACTGAAGCTTTCTTT. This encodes CASAWQGQSNTEAFF.

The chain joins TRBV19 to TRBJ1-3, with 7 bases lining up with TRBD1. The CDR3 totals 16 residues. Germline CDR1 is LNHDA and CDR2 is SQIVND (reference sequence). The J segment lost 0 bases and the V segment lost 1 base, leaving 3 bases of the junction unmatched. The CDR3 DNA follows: TGTGCCAGTAGTATAGCTCGGACAGGCTCTGGAAACACCATATATTTT. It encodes CASSIARTGSGNTIYF.